This passage covers 25 T cell receptor beta chains from one sample sequenced in a study of cytomegalovirus exposure and HLA in healthy donors (dated by TCRdb to 2017 to 2019). Receptor amplification or capture employed the immunoSEQ multiplex PCR assay. For the multiplex PCR, a mixture combining 60 forward primers for TCR Vbeta segments and 13 reverse primers for TCR Jbeta segments was used. In TCRdb, the immuneACCESS table is reduced to in-frame sequences with V and J assigned. These tables do not hold every clone; where another copy was compared, an unresolved V gene accounts for under half, and the others remain unexplained. This sample is represented by approximately 150,000 clones; less than 9.5% of them were singletons. The top ten hold about 1.7% of the sample. The sequenced material came from PBMCs. The source of these receptors is a male donor in good health and CMV-seronegative.

This chain joins TRBV28 and TRBJ2-7, with D possibly matching TRBD2 (6 bases). Trimming cost V 8 bases and J 3 bases, with 20 bases left between them. Per germline, CDR1 MDHEN and CDR2 SYDVKM. CDR3 length equals 15 residues. CDR3 in amino acids: CASPPSGTDYYEQYF. The CDR3, as DNA: TGTGCCAGCCCTCCCTCCGGGACGGACTACTACGAGCAGTACTTC.

With respect to this clone: Germline is not matched at one junction end, which may reflect a read error. This sequence joins TRBV7-9 and TRBJ2-7; 7 nucleotides agree with TRBD2. CDR3 length: 15 residues. Germline values: CDR1 SEHNR, CDR2 FQNEAQ (reference sequence). The CDR3 sequence is CASNNLRTSVYEKYF. The DNA of the CDR3 is TGTGCCAGCAACAACCTAAGGACTAGTGTATACGAGAAGTACTTC.

V and J are TRBV7-2 and TRBJ1-4, with 8 bases that match TRBD1. After removal of 6 bases from V and 10 bases from J, the junction contained 10 bases not matched to a gene. CDR3 length: 14 amino acids. Germline values: CDR1 SGHTA, CDR2 FQGNSA. The CDR3 protein is CASRPDRAQGKLFF. CDR3 sequence (DNA): TGTGCCAGCAGACCGGACAGGGCCCAGGGAAAACTGTTTTTT.

V is TRBV6-6 and J is TRBJ2-5; 12 bases fit TRBD2. Germline CDR1 reads MNHNY; CDR2 reads SVGAGI (reference sequence). The junction had 6 bases not matched to a gene; V was cut back by 6 bases and J by 1 base. CDR3 length equals 16 residues. The CDR3 DNA is TGTGCCAGCAGACCAACTAGCGGGGGGACCCAAGAGACCCAGTACTTC. Amino acid sequence: CASRPTSGGTQETQYF.

This clone was counted a few times. The chain employs TRBV19 and TRBJ2-5, with D perhaps matching TRBD2 (5 bases). V lost 5 bases, J lost 1 base, and 11 bases lay in between. This CDR3 spans 14 amino acids. The germline CDR1 and CDR2 sequences are LNHDA and SQIVND (reference sequence). CDR3 in DNA: TGTGCCAGTAGTGCGTCGGGGAGCCAAGAGACCCAGTACTTC. Amino acids: CASSASGSQETQYF.

This clone was seen a few times. The J gene is TRBJ1-2, the V gene TRBV6-6; 9 bases are a match to TRBD1. Per the germline V gene, CDR1 is MNHNY and CDR2 is SVGAGI (reference sequence). V was clipped by 5 bases and J by 0 bases; unmatched bases: 7. The CDR3 contains 16 residues. The CDR3 reads CASSAGTGTANYGYTF. CDR3 sequence (DNA): TGTGCCAGCAGTGCCGGGACAGGGACAGCTAACTATGGCTACACCTTC.

V is TRBV7-9 and J is TRBJ2-5; TRBD2 matches 13 bases. With 4 bases clipped from V and 5 bases from J, the junction kept 10 bases outside the gene matches. The CDR3 runs 17 residues. Germline V gene lookup returns CDR1 SEHNR and CDR2 FQNEAQ (reference sequence). The CDR3 reads CASSSYPGLAGVETQYF. CDR3 in DNA: TGTGCCAGCAGCTCCTACCCCGGACTAGCGGGAGTTGAGACCCAGTACTTC.

This clone was seen a handful of times. J is TRBJ2-7 and V is TRBV28; 9 bases are a match to TRBD1. Germline V gene sequence: CDR1 MDHEN, CDR2 SYDVKM. This CDR3 is 14 amino acids long. J gave up 5 bases and V 8 bases, and 10 bases lay outside the gene matches. The CDR3 sequence: CASGKTGTGNEQYF. CDR3 bases: TGTGCCAGCGGGAAAACCGGGACAGGGAACGAGCAGTACTTC.

This clone was counted a few times. The rearrangement uses TRBV6-5 and TRBJ2-2, with D hard to call. Germline V gene lookup returns CDR1 MNHEY and CDR2 SVGAGI. V gave up 2 bases and J gave up 7 bases, with 11 bases separating them. The CDR3 runs to 14 residues. In DNA form, the CDR3 reads TGTGCCAGCAGTTACGCCCCCACCGGCGGGGAGCTGTTTTTT. It translates to CASSYAPTGGELFF.

The chain couples TRBV5-1 to TRBJ2-7; a possible D gene is TRBD1 (6 bases). Per the germline V gene, CDR1 is SGHRS and CDR2 is YFSETQ. The V end was cut by 2 bases, the J end by 4 bases, with 13 bases between. The CDR3 contains 14 residues. The CDR3 DNA reads TGCGCCAGCAGCTTCCGAGGGGGTACTTACGAGCAGTACTTC. It encodes CASSFRGGTYEQYF. The full variable domain, in which reference TRBV5-1 and TRBJ2-7 provide the parts outside the CDR3, is KAGVTQTPRYLIKTRGQQVTLSCSPISGHRSVSWYQQTPGQGLQFLFEYFSETQRNKGNFPGRFSGRQFSNSRSEMNVSTLELGDSALYLCASSFRGGTYEQYFGPGTRLTVT.

The J gene is TRBJ2-7, the V gene TRBV4-2; 8 positions agree with TRBD2. V lost 4 bases and J lost 2; bases outside the gene matches: 10. The CDR3 has 16 amino acids. In germline, CDR1 is LGHNA, CDR2 YNFKEQ. This CDR3 reads CASSLASTGGAYEQYF. CDR3 DNA: TGTGCCAGCAGCCTAGCCTCTACCGGGGGGGCCTACGAGCAGTACTTC.

The rearrangement joins TRBV29-1 to TRBJ1-1; no clear D. Germline V lookup: CDR1 SQVTM, CDR2 ANQGSEA. The CDR3 length is 14 residues. V dropped 5 bases and J dropped 4 bases, with 17 bases sitting between them. The CDR3 bases are TGCAGCGTTCCCGGCGTCTGGTCGGGCACTGAAGCTTTCTTT. Its translation is CSVPGVWSGTEAFF. Combining the CDR3 with reference TRBV29-1 and TRBJ1-1 gives the whole variable domain SAVISQKPSRDICQRGTSLTIQCQVDSQVTMMFWYRQQPGQSLTLIATANQGSEATYESGFVIDKFPISRPNLTFSTLTVSNMSPEDSSIYLCSVPGVWSGTEAFFGQGTRLTVV.

This clone was picked up a small number of times. V gene TRBV7-8 combines with J gene TRBJ2-1; TRBD2 aligns across 8 bases. The germline gives CDR1 SGHVS, CDR2 FQNEAQ. The CDR3 length is 17 residues. Losses at the gene ends were 4 bases for V and 4 bases for J; bases not matched to a gene: 12. This CDR3 reads CASSSGPVGGGYNEQFF. The CDR3 DNA reads TGTGCCAGCAGCTCCGGGCCCGTCGGGGGGGGTTACAATGAGCAGTTCTTC.

This clone was seen a few times. CDR3 region: CASSVGQGMGNEQFF. Here the CDR3 DNA reads TGTGCCAGCAGTGTGGGACAGGGGATGGGGAATGAGCAGTTCTTC. The chain recombines TRBV2 with TRBJ2-1; 10 bases are shared with TRBD1. The ends lost 4 bases at V and 7 bases at J; junction bases unmatched: 7. CDR3 length equals 15 residues. Germline V gene sequence: CDR1 SNHLY, CDR2 FYNNEI.

This clone was seen only a few times. The chain is built from TRBV6-5 and TRBJ2-7; TRBD1 agrees at 7 bases. The V gene end was trimmed by 0 bases and the J gene end by 2 bases; junction bases not matched to a gene: 4. This CDR3 contains 15 residues. Germline CDR1 MNHEY, CDR2 SVGAGI. CDR3 loop: CASSYSVQGPYEQYF. CDR3 bases: TGTGCCAGCAGTTACTCTGTACAGGGGCCCTACGAGCAGTACTTC.

The table lists this clone with a few counts. V and J are TRBV5-1 and TRBJ1-1; 7 bases match TRBD1. V shed 4 bases, J shed 4 bases, and the junction held 4 bases outside the gene matches. This CDR3 contains 13 residues. CDR1 and CDR2 from the germline V gene are SGHRS and YFSETQ. CDR3 bases: TGCGCCAGCAGCGCTACAGGGGCCACTGAAGCTTTCTTT. It translates to CASSATGATEAFF.

This clone was detected only a few times. J is TRBJ2-3 and V is TRBV2; D may be TRBD2 (6 bases). V was trimmed by 6 bases and J by 6 bases, leaving 19 bases between them. Germline CDR1 and CDR2: SNHLY and FYNNEI. This CDR3 contains 15 residues. CDR3 region: CASRTTGSGRDTQYF. The CDR3 DNA reads TGTGCCAGCAGGACTACCGGCAGTGGGAGGGATACGCAGTATTTT.

The CDR3 loop reads CASSLGQGGSNEQFF. Here the CDR3 DNA reads TGTGCCAGCAGCTTAGGGCAGGGGGGATCGAATGAGCAGTTCTTC. V is TRBV7-2 and J is TRBJ2-1, with D maybe TRBD1 (7 bases). The CDR3 covers 15 residues. V lost 1 base, J lost 7 bases, and 14 bases lay in between. Germline CDR1 SGHTA, CDR2 FQGNSA. Drawing the rest from reference TRBV7-2 and TRBJ2-1, the complete variable domain is GAGVSQSPSNKVTEKGKDVELRCDPISGHTALYWYRQSLGQGLEFLIYFQGNSAPDKSGLPSDRFSAERTGGSVSTLTIQRTQQEDSAVYLCASSLGQGGSNEQFFGPGTRLTVL.

V usage is TRBV15 and J usage is TRBJ1-2; weak D call: TRBD1 (5 bases). V was clipped by 0 bases and J by 5 bases, with 13 bases between them. The CDR3 has 15 residues. The germline V gene has CDR1 LNHNV and CDR2 YYDKDF (reference sequence). Here the CDR3 reads CATSRDAGVRYGYTF. The CDR3 nucleotides read TGTGCCACCAGCAGAGATGCGGGGGTGCGGTATGGCTACACCTTC.

J is TRBJ1-5 and V is TRBV19; TRBD1 aligns across 7 bases. The V and J ends lost 4 bases and 3 bases, in that order; junction bases with no gene match: 6. Germline-derived CDR1 and CDR2 are LNHDA and SQIVND (reference sequence). The CDR3 contains 15 residues. The CDR3 bases are TGTGCCAGTAGTAACCGGGACAGAGCCAATCAGCCCCAGCATTTT. This encodes CASSNRDRANQPQHF.

In this sample, this clone turned up a few times. The chain uses TRBV7-9 and TRBJ1-1, with 10 bases lining up with TRBD1. Germline loops: CDR1 SEHNR, CDR2 FQNEAQ (reference sequence). This CDR3 spans 16 amino acids. The junction had 9 bases not matched to a gene; V was cut back by 5 bases and J by 3 bases. The CDR3 region has the DNA TGTGCCAGCAGCCCGACAGGGGGCTTTATCTACACTGAAGCTTTCTTT. Protein: CASSPTGGFIYTEAFF.

This clone was recorded a few times. V and J are TRBV4-3 and TRBJ2-1; D uncertain. The CDR3 is 13 residues long. The V and J ends lost 0 bases and 7 bases respectively, with 7 bases between them. Germline CDR1 and CDR2: LGHNA and YSLEER. This CDR3 reads CASSQDLENEQFF. The DNA for the CDR3 is TGCGCCAGCAGCCAAGATTTAGAGAATGAGCAGTTCTTC.

In its sample, this clone was seen a few times. The chain is built from TRBV11-3 and TRBJ2-1, with D maybe TRBD2 (7 bases). Trimming took off 5 bases at V and 7 bases at J, with 18 bases between the two ends. The germline V gene encodes CDR1 SGHNT and CDR2 YENEEA. This CDR3 comprises 15 residues. The CDR3 sequence: CASSRWGGAVNEQFF. CDR3 in DNA: TGTGCCAGCAGCCGTTGGGGGGGCGCCGTAAATGAGCAGTTCTTC.

V usage is TRBV4-3 and J usage is TRBJ2-3, with 7 bases fitting TRBD1. Germline V CDR1 and CDR2: LGHNA, YSLEER. The CDR3 consists of 16 residues. Trimming removed 1 base from V and 5 bases from J; junction bases left unmatched: 9. The CDR3 sequence: CASSQGPRGMGDTQYF. Written as DNA, the CDR3 is TGCGCCAGCAGCCAAGGGCCCAGGGGGATGGGAGATACGCAGTATTTT.

There are a few counts of this clone. The chain employs TRBV19 and TRBJ2-1; the match to TRBD2 covers 7 bases. Trimming cost V 8 bases and J 8 bases; bases outside gene matches: 12. The germline gives CDR1 LNHDA, CDR2 SQIVND (reference sequence). The CDR3 contains 14 residues. The CDR3 region is CASLRGGSGDEQFF. CDR3 coding DNA: TGTGCCAGTCTACGGGGCGGGAGTGGGGATGAGCAGTTCTTC.